This TCR beta chain was captured by sequencing in a study of early stage breast cancer tumors. Method: immunoSEQ multiplex PCR; TCRdb's copy keeps in-frame clones and lacks some. This table holds about 30,000 clones, around 70% found once. The length of the CDR3 is 14 residues. The germline V gene encodes CDR1 LNHDA and CDR2 SQIVND (reference sequence). Trimming cost V 5 bases and J 8 bases, with 15 bases left between them. This TCR came from a person aged 50-59 years with breast cancer. The chain links TRBV19 to TRBJ1-4; no firm D call. The sequencing sample was made of blood. CDR3 nucleotides: TGTGCCAGTAGTTCTCCAAGGGTCGGCGAAAAACTGTTTTTT. Protein sequence: CASSSPRVGEKLFF.